The sequence of this TCR beta chain was determined in a study of T cells in Graves' hyperthyroidism and ophthalmopathy. This clonotype was observed a few times. RNA transcripts provided the source from which TCR beta CDR3 regions were amplified. The primer set for the first-round RT-PCR of the TCR CDR3 was HTBI. TCRdb itself ran the multiplex PCR reads through MiXCR, one entry per CDR3 protein. The profile shows hundreds of thousands of distinct CDR3 sequences, about 14% of them singletons. Per the germline V gene, CDR1 is MNHEY and CDR2 is SMNVEV (reference sequence). CDR3 length: 12 residues. V was trimmed by 8 bases and J by 5 bases, leaving 13 bases between them.

The specimen was blood. The chain has TRBV27 and TRBJ2-7; possibly TRBD1 for D (6 bases). The sequence was collected from a woman under 40 with Graves' hyperthyroidism that later progressed to Graves' ophthalmopathy. The CDR3 sequence: CASAQGPHEQYF. DNA for the CDR3: TGTGCCAGCGCACAGGGCCCCCACGAGCAGTACTTC.